A single sample gave rise to the 14 T cell receptor beta chains below, sequenced in a study of radiotherapy plus CTLA-4 blockade in lung cancer. Profiling relied on immunoSEQ multiplex PCR, and the TCRdb table lists in-frame clones only, not all of them. Of about 83,000 clones in the sample, under 80% are singletons; the top ten hold 3% to 4.5%. This specimen consisted of peripheral blood, obtained from a patient treated with radiotherapy plus ipilimumab. These receptors were obtained from a human donor with non-small cell lung cancer who had a partial response to radiotherapy plus ipilimumab. Some clones in this sample may be carry-over from other donors' samples.

This clone was counted once. The rearrangement uses TRBV14 and TRBJ2-1, with D possibly TRBD2 on 6 matching bases. Germline values: CDR1 SGHDN, CDR2 FVKESK. Trimming pared 4 bases from V and 7 bases from J, leaving 23 bases between. This CDR3 has 17 amino acids. CDR3 DNA: TGTGCCAGCAGCCGGCGGGTAGCGGACACAAACTGGAATGAGCAGTTCTTC. It yields the protein CASSRRVADTNWNEQFF.

V and J are TRBV4-2 and TRBJ1-4, with a weak D call TRBD1 (6 bases). From germline, CDR1 is LGHNA and CDR2 YNFKEQ. With 1 base removed from V and 1 base from J, the gap between germline ends came to 7 bases. The CDR3 extends over 15 amino acids. For the CDR3, the DNA is TGTGCCAGCAGCCAAGTCAGGGGAACTAATGAAAAACTGTTTTTT. It specifies CASSQVRGTNEKLFF.

This chain joins TRBV18 and TRBJ2-1; TRBD2 aligns across 10 bases. This CDR3 has 15 residues. V trimming: 6 bases; J trimming: 5 bases; junction bases outside the gene matches: 7. Germline-derived CDR1 and CDR2 are KGHSH and LQKENI. The DNA of the CDR3 is TGTGCCAGCTCCCTTGGACTAGCGGAGAACAATGAGCAGTTCTTC. Protein: CASSLGLAENNEQFF.

The rearrangement links TRBV6-1 to TRBJ1-1; the D gene is possibly TRBD1 (6 bases). The CDR3 runs to 14 residues. Per the germline V gene, CDR1 is MNHNS and CDR2 is SASEGT. Trimming took off 6 bases at V and 0 bases at J, with 11 bases between the two ends. CDR3 sequence: CASRPGQMNTEAFF. CDR3 nucleotide sequence: TGTGCCAGCAGACCGGGACAAATGAACACTGAAGCTTTCTTT.

The chain links TRBV18 to TRBJ2-7, with D possibly being TRBD2 (6 bases). The CDR3 totals 15 residues. Germline CDR1 is KGHSH and CDR2 is LQKENI. The V gene lost 3 bases and the J gene lost 5 bases, with 17 bases spanning the gap. The CDR3 region has the DNA TGTGCCAGCTCACCGATGGGACCCCCGGGGGACGAGCAGTACTTC. It yields the protein CASSPMGPPGDEQYF.

This clone was counted a few times. The CDR3 DNA follows: TGTGCCAGCAGCGAGGGTGTTGCTGGCTACACCTTC. Translating gives CASSEGVAGYTF. The gene calls are TRBV7-2 and TRBJ1-2; D remains ambiguous. From germline, CDR1 is SGHTA and CDR2 FQGNSA. V was pared by 5 bases and J by 7 bases, with 11 bases between. This CDR3 is built from 12 residues.

This chain uses TRBV12-5 with TRBJ2-7; 8 bases are a match to TRBD1. The CDR3 contains 17 residues. Germline V gene data show CDR1 as LGHNT and CDR2 as FRNRAP. The J segment lost 6 bases and the V segment lost 2 bases, leaving 15 bases of the junction unmatched. The CDR3 nucleotides are TGTGCTAGTGGTTTGCCTAGGGGGCGTCGCAGGGGGCTCGAGCAGTACTTC. Protein: CASGLPRGRRRGLEQYF. Full variable domain (outside the CDR3, taken from reference TRBV12-5 and TRBJ2-7): DARVTQTPRHKVTEMGQEVTMRCQPILGHNTVFWYRQTMMQGLELLAYFRNRAPLDDSGMPKDRFSAEMPDATLATLKIQPSEPRDSAVYFCASGLPRGRRRGLEQYFGPGTRLTVT.

V gene TRBV9 combines with J gene TRBJ2-7, with a possible D match to TRBD1 (6 bases). From germline, CDR1 is SGDLS and CDR2 YYNGEE. The V end lost 3 bases, the J end lost 3 bases, and 10 bases lay between the germline ends. CDR3 length: 13 residues. The CDR3 DNA reads TGTGCCAGCAGCGCTCGGACAGACTACGAGCAGTACTTC. Its protein is CASSARTDYEQYF.

The count of this clone is one. The chain uses TRBV7-8 and TRBJ2-5; no clear D gene. CDR1 is SGHVS, CDR2 FQNEAQ, per germline. The V gene lost 6 bases and the J gene lost 0 bases, with 11 bases spanning the gap. This CDR3 region has 14 residues. The CDR3 here is CASSRKEYQETQYF. In DNA form, the CDR3 reads TGTGCCAGCAGTCGCAAAGAGTACCAAGAGACCCAGTACTTC.

This chain links TRBV6-1 with TRBJ2-7, with 8 bases matching TRBD1. Germline V CDR1 and CDR2: MNHNS, SASEGT. V lost 4 bases to trimming and J lost 7 bases; unmatched junction nucleotides: 12. The CDR3 consists of 15 residues. The CDR3 loop reads CASSALPLTGGEQYF. The CDR3, as DNA: TGTGCCAGCAGTGCTCTCCCTTTAACAGGGGGGGAGCAGTACTTC.

The chain uses TRBV5-1 and TRBJ2-7; 9 bases fit TRBD1. The trim removed 1 base at V and 0 bases at J, leaving 11 bases unmatched. CDR1 and CDR2 from the germline V gene are SGHRS and YFSETQ. The CDR3 has 18 amino acids. CDR3 DNA sequence: TGCGCCAGCAGCTTGAATAGACAGGGGGACGGTGCCTCCTACGAGCAGTACTTC. Its protein is CASSLNRQGDGASYEQYF.

The V and J genes are TRBV7-2 and TRBJ2-7; D not certain. The ends were cut back, 1 base at V and 3 bases at J, with 10 bases in the middle. The germline CDR1 and CDR2 sequences are SGHTA and FQGNSA. The CDR3 runs to 14 residues. As DNA, the CDR3 is TGTGCCAGCAGCTTAGGATACTCAATCTACGAGCAGTACTTC. It codes for CASSLGYSIYEQYF.

The chain couples TRBV6-1 to TRBJ1-5; 9 positions agree with TRBD1. The CDR3 loop spans 16 amino acids. Germline-derived CDR1 and CDR2 are MNHNS and SASEGT. The trim removed 2 bases at V and 3 bases at J, leaving 5 bases unmatched. The CDR3 sequence is CASSEHRGLNNQPQHF. Written as DNA, the CDR3 is TGTGCCAGCAGTGAACACAGGGGGCTGAACAATCAGCCCCAGCATTTT.

This sequence joins TRBV29-1 and TRBJ2-3; possible D gene TRBD2, 6 bases. CDR3 length: 15 residues. CDR1 is SQVTM and CDR2 is ANQGSEA in the germline V gene. V was trimmed by 6 bases and J by 3 bases, leaving 19 bases between them. The CDR3, as DNA: TGCAGCGTACTGGGGGGTGGGGTTGGAACAGATACGCAGTATTTT. It codes for CSVLGGGVGTDTQYF.